The present TCR beta chain was sequenced within a study of T cell responses to AZD1222 COVID-19 vaccine listed by TCRdb under 2021. Looking at the study overall: AZD1222 recipients with second doses at about 4 weeks or about 12 weeks were pooled, because spike-specific TCR depth and breadth did not differ between schedules. Trial participants were enrolled into age subgroups of 18-55, 56-69 and 70-plus years, which contained roughly 150, 30 and 60 TCR-sequenced participants, respectively. A total of 230 to 250 trial participants underwent TCR sequencing, of whom some 200 had received two doses of AZD1222 and 26 had received two doses of the MenACWY control vaccine.

The research as a whole found: Vaccine-associated CD4 TCRs spanned the whole spike protein, with dominant responses in regions 160-218 and 743-854. The 56-69-year group was small, and its depth increase did not reach significance, likely because of low power. After two AZD1222 doses, spike-specific TCR breadth and depth were significantly higher than at day 0 and than in MenACWY recipients. Only five or six AZD1222 recipients were SARS-CoV-2 seropositive at baseline, limiting conclusions about previously exposed vaccinees. Participants were mostly white British and included more females than males, and it was suggested by the authors that clonal diversity may have been underestimated. Reportedly, close to half of the unique spike-specific TCRs recognized epitopes lying outside the regions that are mutated in the B.1.351 and B.1.1.7 variants. Because no day 14 peak-response samples were available, the repertoires could be characterized only after the peak T cell response.

Explained via the paper, the time point label denotes: baseline before first vaccination. Vaccinee samples were obtained from the UK trials COV001 and COV002, which included a single-blind randomized controlled phase 2/3 trial of AZD1222 (ChAdOx1 nCoV-19) in healthy adults. For TCRbeta chain sequencing, PBMC samples from trial participants were taken at day 0 and at day 28 after the second dose. On this clone: What antigen it recognizes has not been identified. Base quality data are lacking; no much larger clone is found one base away.

Between the V and J ends, shortened by 4 bases and 0 bases respectively, the junction contains 7 bases. CDR1 and CDR2 were assigned from the germline V gene (reference sequence) as GTSNPN and SVGIG. Taken from cysteine to phenylalanine, the CDR3 has 13 residues. Of the read, only the CDR3 DNA is kept; its 39 bases are in frame from base 1. The CDR3 regions of human TCRbeta chains were analyzed by immunosequencing. Concerning the study's data processing: TCRs in the repertoires were matched against a reference library of SARS-CoV-2-specific TCRs that had been generated with the MIRA antigen-specificity platform. Breadth was defined as the fraction of unique TCRs that were SARS-CoV-2-associated, and depth was defined as the fraction of total T cells that were SARS-CoV-2-associated. Using the MIRA data, each spike-specific TCR was mapped to the spike region that the TCR reacts to and placed in a CD4 or CD8 class. Log10-transformed breadth and depth values were compared by one-way ANOVA with Sidak's multiple comparisons tests. TCRdb carries this immuneACCESS record with in-frame sequences only. Its versions omit some clonotypes, under half of them owing to an unresolved V gene in the studies checked, with the rest unexplained. D and trimming come from the DNA, and the V and J calls and clone size come from that table. In all, the sample holds over 150,000 clones, and more than 90% of those were seen once. The biggest ten clones account for about 20% of the sample.

The sequence derives from an adult in good health. The input for sequencing was peripheral blood, taken on day 0 of AZD1222 vaccination. Recombination linked TRBV30 to TRBJ1-3, with an unclear D gene assignment. The nucleotide sequence reads as follows: TGTGCCTGGACGGGTTACTCTGGAAACACCATATATTTT. Its product reads: CAWTGYSGNTIYF.